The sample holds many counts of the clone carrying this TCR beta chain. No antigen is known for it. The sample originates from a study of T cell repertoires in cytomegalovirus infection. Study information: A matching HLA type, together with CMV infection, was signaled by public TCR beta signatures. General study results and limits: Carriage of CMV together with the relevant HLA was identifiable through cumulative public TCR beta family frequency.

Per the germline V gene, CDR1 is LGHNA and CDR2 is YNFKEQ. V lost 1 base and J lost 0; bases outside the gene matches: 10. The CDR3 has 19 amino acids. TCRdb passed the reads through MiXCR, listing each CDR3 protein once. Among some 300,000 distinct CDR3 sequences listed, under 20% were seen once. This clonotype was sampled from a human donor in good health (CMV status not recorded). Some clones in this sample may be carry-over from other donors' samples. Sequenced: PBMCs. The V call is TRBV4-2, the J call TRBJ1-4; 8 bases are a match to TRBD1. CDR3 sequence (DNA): TGTGCCAGCAGCCAAGCACTCCAGGGGGCAGGGGCAACTAATGAAAAACTGTTTTTT. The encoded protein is CASSQALQGAGATNEKLFF.